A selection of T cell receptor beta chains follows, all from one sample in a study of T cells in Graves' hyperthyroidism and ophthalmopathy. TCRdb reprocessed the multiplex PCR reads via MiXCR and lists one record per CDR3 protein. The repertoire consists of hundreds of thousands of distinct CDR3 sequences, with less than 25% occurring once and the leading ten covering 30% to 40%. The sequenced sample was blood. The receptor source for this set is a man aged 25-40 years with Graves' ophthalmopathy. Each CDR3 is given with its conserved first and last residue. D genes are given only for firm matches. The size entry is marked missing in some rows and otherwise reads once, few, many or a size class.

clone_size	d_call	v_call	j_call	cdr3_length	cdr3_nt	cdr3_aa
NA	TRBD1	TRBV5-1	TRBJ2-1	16	TGCGCCAGCAGCTCCTCGACAGGGGGCTCCACAGGTGAGCAGTTCTTC	CASSSSTGGSTGEQFF
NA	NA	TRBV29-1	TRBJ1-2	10	TGCAGCGTTGAAGGCGGTGGCTACACCTTC	CSVEGGGYTF
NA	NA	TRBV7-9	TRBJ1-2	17	TGTGCCAGCAGCCTTAGCGTGTGGCAGGCCGCTAACTATGGCTACACCTTC	CASSLSVWQAANYGYTF
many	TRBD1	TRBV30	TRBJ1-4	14	TGTGCCTGGAGTCCGGACAGGGTGGAGGAAAAACTGTTTTTT	CAWSPDRVEEKLFF
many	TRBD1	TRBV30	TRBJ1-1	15	TGTGCCTGGAGTGTACCGGACAGGATGAACACTGAAGCTTTCTTT	CAWSVPDRMNTEAFF
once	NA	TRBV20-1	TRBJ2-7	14	TGCAGTGCTAGATCCCGGACAGACACCTACGAGCAGTACTTC	CSARSRTDTYEQYF
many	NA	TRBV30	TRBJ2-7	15	TGTGCCTGGAGTGTATCCAATGGGGGGTCCTACGAGCAGTACTTC	CAWSVSNGGSYEQYF
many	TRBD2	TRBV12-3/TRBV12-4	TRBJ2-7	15	TGTGCCAGCAGTTTCCCTGCGGGAGGCTCCTACGAGCAGTACTTC	CASSFPAGGSYEQYF
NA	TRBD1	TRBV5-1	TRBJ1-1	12	TGCGCCAGCAGCCAGGGGGACGCTGAAGCTTTCTTT	CASSQGDAEAFF
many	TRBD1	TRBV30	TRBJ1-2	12	TGTGCCAGACAGGGGCGGGATTATGGCTACACCTTC	CARQGRDYGYTF
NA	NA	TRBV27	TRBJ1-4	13	TGTGCCAGCGCTCGGGGCGGGAGAGAAAAACTGTTTTTT	CASARGGREKLFF
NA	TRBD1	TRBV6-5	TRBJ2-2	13	TGTGCCAGCAGTTACCTGACAGGGAGGGAGCTGTTTTTT	CASSYLTGRELFF
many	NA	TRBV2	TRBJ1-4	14	TGTGCCAGCAGTGAAGGGCGTAGTAATGAAAAACTGTTTTTT	CASSEGRSNEKLFF
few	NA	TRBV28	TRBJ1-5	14	TGTGCCAGCAGTACAGGGCGGGGGGATCAGCCCCAGCATTTT	CASSTGRGDQPQHF